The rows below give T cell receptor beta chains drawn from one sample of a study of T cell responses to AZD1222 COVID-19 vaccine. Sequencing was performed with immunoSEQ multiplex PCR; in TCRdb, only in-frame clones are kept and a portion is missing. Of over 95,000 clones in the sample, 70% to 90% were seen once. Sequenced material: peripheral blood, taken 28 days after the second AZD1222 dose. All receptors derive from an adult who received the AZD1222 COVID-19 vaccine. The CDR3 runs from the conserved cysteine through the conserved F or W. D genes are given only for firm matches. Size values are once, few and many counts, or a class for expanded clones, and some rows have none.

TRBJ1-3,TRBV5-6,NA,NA,TGTGCCAGCAGCTTGCAAAGTTCTGGAAACACCATATATTTT,CASSLQSSGNTIYF
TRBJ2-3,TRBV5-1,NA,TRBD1,TGCGCCAGCAGCTTCGGACAGGAAGCAGATACGCAGTATTTT,CASSFGQEADTQYF
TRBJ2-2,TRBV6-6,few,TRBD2,TGTGCCAGCAGTCGATGGACTCGGGAGGGCACCGGGGAGCTGTTTTTT,CASSRWTREGTGELFF
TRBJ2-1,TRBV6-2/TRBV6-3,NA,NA,TGTGCCAGCAGTTACAGGGGCCTGGGTTTTAATGAGCAGTTCTTC,CASSYRGLGFNEQFF
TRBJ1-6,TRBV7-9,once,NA,TGTGCCAGCAGCTTTGGGCCCGTTCGTAATTCACCCCTCCACTTT,CASSFGPVRNSPLHF
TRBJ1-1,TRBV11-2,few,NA,TGTGCCAGCAGCTTAGATCCAGATACCCTGGGCACTGAAGCTTTCTTT,CASSLDPDTLGTEAFF
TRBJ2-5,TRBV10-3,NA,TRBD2,TGTGCCACCTCAAAAAGCGGGGGGTATCAAGAGACCCAGTACTTC,CATSKSGGYQETQYF
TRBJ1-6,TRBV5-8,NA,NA,TGTGCCAGCAGCTGGGACGGTAGACCCCGGGATTCACCCCTCCACTTT,CASSWDGRPRDSPLHF
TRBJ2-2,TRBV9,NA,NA,TGTGCCAGCAGCGTAGCGGGACAAACCACCGGGGAGCTGTTTTTT,CASSVAGQTTGELFF
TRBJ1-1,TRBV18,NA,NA,TGTGCCAGCTCACCCCAGGGGACTAAGAACACTGAAGCTTTCTTT,CASSPQGTKNTEAFF
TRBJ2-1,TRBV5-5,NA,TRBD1,TGTGCCAGCAGCTTATCAGGACAGGGTTCTGATCAGTTCTTC,CASSLSGQGSDQFF
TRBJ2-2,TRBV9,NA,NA,TGTGCCAGCAGCAGTACATATACTAATACCGGGGAGCTGTTTTTT,CASSSTYTNTGELFF
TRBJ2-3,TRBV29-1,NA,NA,TGCAGCGTTGAAGATAGGACAGAACTCACAGATACGCAGTATTTT,CSVEDRTELTDTQYF
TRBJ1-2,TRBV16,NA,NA,TGTGCCAGCAGCCAAGTTCGGGGGGCGCCTGGCTACACCTTC,CASSQVRGAPGYTF
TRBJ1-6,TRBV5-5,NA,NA,TGTGCCAGCAGCCCCCCCCATAATTCACCCCTCCACTTT,CASSPPHNSPLHF
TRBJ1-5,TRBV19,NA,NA,TGTGCCAGTAGTCTTGGGAAGGATCAGCCCCAGCATTTT,CASSLGKDQPQHF
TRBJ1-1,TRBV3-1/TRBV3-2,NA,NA,TGTGCCAGCAGCCAACAGGGTTATGACACTGAAGCTTTCTTT,CASSQQGYDTEAFF
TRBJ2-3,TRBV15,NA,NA,TGTGCCACCAGCAGTTCCCGAACAGATACGCAGTATTTT,CATSSSRTDTQYF
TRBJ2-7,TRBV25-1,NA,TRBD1,TGTGCCAGCAGTGAAATATGGACAGGGCGCTACGAGCAGTACTTC,CASSEIWTGRYEQYF
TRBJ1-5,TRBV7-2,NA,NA,TGTGCCAGCAGCTTAGTTGCTGGGGGGAATCAGCCCCAGCATTTT,CASSLVAGGNQPQHF
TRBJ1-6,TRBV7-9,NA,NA,TGTGCCAGCAGCTCCTCGGACAAGGGGGATTCACCCCTCCACTTT,CASSSSDKGDSPLHF
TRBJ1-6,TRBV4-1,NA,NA,TGCGCCAGCAGCCAAGAAGACAGTAGTAATTCACCCCTCCACTTT,CASSQEDSSNSPLHF
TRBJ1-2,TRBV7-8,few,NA,TGTGCCAGCAGTTATATCGAGACGGACACGGTTCACACCTTC,CASSYIETDTVHTF
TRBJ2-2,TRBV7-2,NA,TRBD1,TGTGCCAGCAGCTCTCTAGGACAGGGGGGCACCGGGGAGCTGTTTTTT,CASSSLGQGGTGELFF
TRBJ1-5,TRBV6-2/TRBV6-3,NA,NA,TGTGCCAGCAGTTACGAGCTGCAGCCCCAGCATTTT,CASSYELQPQHF
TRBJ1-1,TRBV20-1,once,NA,TGCAGTGCTAGTAGGGTTACTGAAGCTTTCTTT,CSASRVTEAFF
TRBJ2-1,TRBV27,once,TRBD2,TGTGCCAGCAGTTTCAGCGGGGGGGCATGGAATGAGCAGTTCTTC,CASSFSGGAWNEQFF
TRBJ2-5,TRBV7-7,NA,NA,TGTGCCAGCAGCACACTAGGAGAGACCCAGTACTTC,CASSTLGETQYF
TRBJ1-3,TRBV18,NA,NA,TGTGCCAGCTCACCACCGATGGGGGCTGTTGGAAACACCATATATTTT,CASSPPMGAVGNTIYF